A single sample gave rise to the 8 T cell receptor beta chains below, sequenced in a study of T cells in tumors after PD-1 blockade. Here immunoSEQ multiplex PCR was the method, and the copy in TCRdb shows in-frame clones only, minus some. The sample records tens of thousands of clones, 70% to 85% being singletons. The sequenced sample was PBMCs, obtained before anti-PD-1 therapy. Every receptor here comes from a human donor with advanced basal cell or squamous cell carcinoma (not recorded which).

This clone was recorded only once. V usage is TRBV14 and J usage is TRBJ1-2, with D possibly matching TRBD1 (5 bases). Germline values: CDR1 SGHDN, CDR2 FVKESK. Trimming removed 0 bases at V and 7 bases at J, with 12 bases between. This CDR3 contains 14 residues. The DNA of the CDR3 is TGTGCCAGCAGCCAAGATCCTAGGGGAGCTGGCTACACCTTC. Its protein product is CASSQDPRGAGYTF.

The chain joins TRBV7-6 to TRBJ2-6; a weak D match, TRBD1 (5 bases). The CDR3 spans 15 residues. V lost 5 bases and J 0 bases, leaving 8 bases between the germline ends. CDR1 and CDR2 from the germline V gene are SGHVS and FNYEAQ. The CDR3 DNA sequence: TGTGCCAGCAGCAAGACAGACTCTGGGGCCAACGTCCTGACTTTC. It yields the protein CASSKTDSGANVLTF.

V and J are TRBV12-3 or TRBV12-4 and TRBJ2-4, with unresolved D. This CDR3 is 11 amino acids long. Trimming removed 2 bases at V and 7 bases at J, with 3 bases between. The CDR3 sequence is CASSLRNIQYF. CDR3 bases: TGTGCCAGCAGTTTAAGGAACATTCAGTACTTC.

The chain links TRBV19 to TRBJ1-5; 7 bases align to TRBD1. The CDR3 contains 16 residues. Germline-derived CDR1 and CDR2 are LNHDA and SQIVND (reference sequence). V trimming: 1 base; J trimming: 4 bases; junction bases outside the gene matches: 7. The DNA of the CDR3 is TGTGCCAGTAGTATAGTCCGCGACAGGGATAATCAGCCCCAGCATTTT. Protein product: CASSIVRDRDNQPQHF.

This clone is a singleton in its sample. The chain combines TRBV5-1 with TRBJ2-1; 8 bases map to TRBD2. The CDR3 runs 16 residues. Trimming cost V 0 bases and J 5 bases; bases outside gene matches: 7. Germline CDR1 and CDR2: SGHRS and YFSETQ. CDR3 loop: CASSLGGAGAHNEQFF. The CDR3 DNA follows: TGCGCCAGCAGCTTGGGGGGAGCGGGAGCCCACAATGAGCAGTTCTTC. Combining the CDR3 with reference TRBV5-1 and TRBJ2-1 gives the whole variable domain KAGVTQTPRYLIKTRGQQVTLSCSPISGHRSVSWYQQTPGQGLQFLFEYFSETQRNKGNFPGRFSGRQFSNSRSEMNVSTLELGDSALYLCASSLGGAGAHNEQFFGPGTRLTVL.

The rearrangement links TRBV19 to TRBJ2-5; possibly TRBD1 for D (6 bases). The CDR3 extends over 16 amino acids. Germline values: CDR1 LNHDA, CDR2 SQIVND (reference sequence). V lost 2 bases to trimming and J lost 4 bases, with 17 bases between them. CDR3 coding DNA: TGTGCCAGTAGTATAAACAGGGAATACATCCGAGAGACCCAGTACTTC. Protein sequence: CASSINREYIRETQYF.

The V call is TRBV19, the J call TRBJ1-4; D may be TRBD1 (5 bases). Between the trimmed V and J ends, which lost 3 bases and 4 bases, there was a span of 9 bases. The CDR3 is 14 amino acids. Per germline, CDR1 LNHDA and CDR2 SQIVND (reference sequence). The CDR3 coding sequence is TGTGCCAGTAGTATTTGGGGCGGTAATGAAAAACTGTTTTTT. Translated: CASSIWGGNEKLFF. Full variable domain (remainder filled in from reference TRBV19 and TRBJ1-4): DGGITQSPKYLFRKEGQNVTLSCEQNLNHDAMYWYRQDPGQGLRLIYYSQIVNDFQKGDIAEGYSVSREKKESFPLTVTSAQKNPTAFYLCASSIWGGNEKLFFGSGTQLSVL.

This chain joins TRBV19 and TRBJ1-5; a possible D gene is TRBD1 (6 bases). The V and J ends lost 4 bases and 2 bases respectively, with 15 bases between them. CDR3 length: 16 amino acids. CDR1 is LNHDA, CDR2 SQIVND, per germline (reference sequence). CDR3 DNA: TGTGCCAGTAGTAATGTGGGGGGCGGGGGCAATCAGCCCCAGCATTTT. It yields the protein CASSNVGGGGNQPQHF. The full variable domain, with the rest looked up from reference TRBV19 and TRBJ1-5, is DGGITQSPKYLFRKEGQNVTLSCEQNLNHDAMYWYRQDPGQGLRLIYYSQIVNDFQKGDIAEGYSVSREKKESFPLTVTSAQKNPTAFYLCASSNVGGGGNQPQHFGDGTRLSIL.